The 29 T cell receptor beta chains given below trace back to one sample, sequenced in a study of cytomegalovirus exposure and HLA in healthy donors. A multiplex PCR was run with 60 Vbeta primers and 13 Jbeta primers. Assay: immunoSEQ multiplex PCR; the TCRdb copy retains only in-frame clones and omits some. The sample has 310,000 or so clones, about 90% seen once. The specimen sequenced was PBMCs. These receptors were taken from a woman aged 18-29 years in good health and CMV-seronegative.

Comments on this clone: The junction departs from the called germline gene at one end, perhaps through a read error. This sample includes further DNA sequences coding for the same CDR3. The chain employs TRBV6-5 and TRBJ1-6; the match to TRBD1 covers 7 bases. Germline V lookup: CDR1 MNHEY, CDR2 SVGAGI. The CDR3 consists of 14 residues. The CDR3 region has the DNA TGTGCCAGCAGCTACAGGGGCGAAAATTCCCCCCTCCACTTT. Translating gives CASSYRGENSPLHF.

The chain recombines TRBV29-1 with TRBJ2-1; tentatively, D is TRBD1 (5 bases). The CDR3 has 13 residues. V shed 4 bases and J shed 4 bases, with 11 bases lying between them. Germline assignment: CDR1 SQVTM and CDR2 ANQGSEA. DNA for the CDR3: TGCAGCGTTGCAGGGATTCTATACAATGAGCAGTTCTTC. Its protein is CSVAGILYNEQFF.

The CDR3 sequence is CASSYSMAFKEQFF. Here the CDR3 DNA reads TGTGCCAGCAGTTACTCGATGGCATTCAAGGAGCAGTTCTTC. The chain combines TRBV6-6 with TRBJ2-1; D remains ambiguous. Germline V gives CDR1 MNHNY, CDR2 SVGAGI (reference sequence). The CDR3 is made up of 14 amino acids. The V and J ends lost 0 bases and 10 bases respectively, with 13 bases between them.

For the CDR3, the DNA is TGTGCCAGCAGCCCATCAGGGGTTAGCTATGGCTACACCTTC. Amino acid sequence: CASSPSGVSYGYTF. The chain combines TRBV7-8 with TRBJ1-2, with D possibly matching TRBD1 (6 bases). The V end lost 5 bases, the J end lost 4 bases, and 14 bases lay between the germline ends. CDR1 and CDR2 from the germline V gene are SGHVS and FQNEAQ. This CDR3 spans 14 amino acids.

V and J are TRBV25-1 and TRBJ2-3, with D tentatively TRBD2 (5 bases). Germline CDR1 MGHDK, CDR2 SYGVNS. The ends were cut back, 4 bases at V and 4 bases at J, with 12 bases in the middle. The CDR3 extends over 14 amino acids. CDR3 residues: CASSVAFGADTQYF. CDR3 sequence (DNA): TGTGCCAGCAGTGTCGCTTTCGGGGCAGATACGCAGTATTTT.

Notes on this clone: The sample has other DNA sequences that encode this CDR3 too. The chain has TRBV5-5 and TRBJ1-5; 9 nucleotides agree with TRBD1. CDR1 is SGHKS and CDR2 is YYEKEE in the germline V gene (reference sequence). V trimming: 2 bases; J trimming: 4 bases; junction bases outside the gene matches: 1. The CDR3 is made up of 14 amino acids. CDR3 residues: CASSLGTGNQPQHF. For the CDR3, the DNA is TGTGCCAGCAGCTTAGGGACAGGGAATCAGCCCCAGCATTTT.

This chain links TRBV7-3 with TRBJ1-1; the match to TRBD1 covers 7 bases. Germline-derived CDR1 and CDR2 are SGHTA and FQGTGA. The CDR3 extends over 13 amino acids. After removal of 5 bases from V and 6 bases from J, the junction contained 6 bases not matched to a gene. CDR3 DNA sequence: TGTGCCAGCAGCCCGACAGGGCGGGCTGAAGCTTTCTTT. Amino acids: CASSPTGRAEAFF.

The V and J genes are TRBV6-5 and TRBJ2-3; 10 bases are a match to TRBD2. This CDR3 contains 16 residues. Trimming cost V 4 bases and J 2 bases; bases outside gene matches: 6. Germline values: CDR1 MNHEY, CDR2 SVGAGI. For the CDR3, the DNA is TGTGCCAGCAGTTTAGCGGGGGGCCGGATCACAGATACGCAGTATTTT. It codes for CASSLAGGRITDTQYF.

The V and J genes are TRBV27 and TRBJ2-6; TRBD1 matches at 7 bases. The germline CDR1 and CDR2 sequences are MNHEY and SMNVEV (reference sequence). V was clipped by 6 bases and J by 2 bases; unmatched bases: 4. This CDR3 has 15 residues. CDR3 sequence reads: CASRTGAAGANVLTF. CDR3 sequence (DNA): TGTGCCAGCAGAACAGGGGCTGCTGGGGCCAACGTCCTGACTTTC.

V usage is TRBV19 and J usage is TRBJ2-7; 9 bases map to TRBD1. The germline V gene encodes CDR1 LNHDA and CDR2 SQIVND (reference sequence). The J segment lost 9 bases and the V segment lost 2 bases, leaving 8 bases of the junction unmatched. The CDR3 runs to 14 residues. DNA for the CDR3: TGTGCCAGTAGTATAAGACAGGGGGAGGATCGGCAGTACTTC. Protein sequence: CASSIRQGEDRQYF.

The rearrangement joins TRBV30 to TRBJ2-2; 9 nucleotides line up with TRBD1. This CDR3 spans 13 amino acids. Looked up from germline, CDR1 is GTSNPN and CDR2 is SVGIG (reference sequence). Trimming at V came to 6 bases and at J to 6 bases, leaving 5 bases not matched to a gene. The DNA of the CDR3 is TGTGCCTGCGCGGACAGGGGATCCGGGGAGCTGTTTTTT. It specifies CACADRGSGELFF.

This chain connects TRBV5-1 to TRBJ2-7, with D maybe TRBD1 (6 bases). Per germline, CDR1 SGHRS and CDR2 YFSETQ. With 2 bases removed from V and 3 bases from J, the gap between germline ends came to 12 bases. The CDR3 has 14 residues. The CDR3 loop is CASSFGTLGYEQYF. CDR3 DNA sequence: TGCGCCAGCAGCTTCGGGACATTAGGCTACGAGCAGTACTTC.

The J gene is TRBJ1-2, the V gene TRBV27; possibly TRBD1 for D (5 bases). This CDR3 contains 16 residues. CDR1 and CDR2 from the germline V gene are MNHEY and SMNVEV (reference sequence). V was trimmed by 5 bases and J by 6 bases, leaving 22 bases between them. In DNA form, the CDR3 reads TGTGCCAGCAGTCCGTTTCAAGGGAGGGGCGGGGATGGCTACACCTTC. It yields the protein CASSPFQGRGGDGYTF.

The genes are TRBV30 and TRBJ2-5, with 7 bases aligning to TRBD1. V lost 2 bases, J lost 1 base, and 4 bases stayed unmatched. CDR3 length: 14 amino acids. Per the germline V gene, CDR1 is GTSNPN and CDR2 is SVGIG (reference sequence). The CDR3, as DNA: TGTGCCTGGAGTACAGGGACAGCCCAAGAGACCCAGTACTTC. Translation: CAWSTGTAQETQYF.

The V gene is TRBV18, the J gene TRBJ2-3; D gene uncertain. V was clipped by 6 bases and J by 4 bases, with 17 bases between them. Germline CDR1 KGHSH, CDR2 LQKENI. There are 15 residues in the CDR3. CDR3 residues: CASSHVRGSSDTQYF. In nucleotides, the CDR3 is TGTGCCAGCTCCCATGTGCGAGGAAGTTCAGATACGCAGTATTTT. The whole variable domain, remainder taken from reference TRBV18 and TRBJ2-3, is NAGVMQNPRHLVRRRGQEARLRCSPMKGHSHVYWYRQLPEEGLKFMVYLQKENIIDESGMPKERFSAEFPKEGPSILRIQQVVRGDSAAYFCASSHVRGSSDTQYFGPGTRLTVL.

CDR3: CASSPGLSYEQYF. The DNA for the CDR3 is TGTGCCAGCAGCCCGGGACTATCTTACGAGCAGTACTTC. The chain joins TRBV7-2 to TRBJ2-7; 7 bases are shared with TRBD2. The CDR3 runs 13 residues. V was clipped by 5 bases and J by 4 bases; unmatched bases: 5. CDR1 and CDR2 from the germline V gene are SGHTA and FQGNSA.

This clone appeared once. This sequence joins TRBV6-5 and TRBJ2-7; the D gene is possibly TRBD2 (6 bases). CDR3 length: 13 residues. Germline CDR1 and CDR2: MNHEY and SVGAGI. Trimming removed 4 bases at V and 3 bases at J, with 10 bases between. DNA of the CDR3: TGTGCCAGCAGTTTGACGGGGGTCTACGAGCAGTACTTC. Amino acids: CASSLTGVYEQYF.

The V call is TRBV10-3, the J call TRBJ2-2; the D gene is possibly TRBD2 (6 bases). The CDR3 is made up of 12 amino acids. Germline lookup yields CDR1 ENHRY and CDR2 SYGVKD. The V and J ends lost 11 bases and 5 bases respectively, with 12 bases between them. The CDR3 is CAVVTSTGELFF. The CDR3 DNA follows: TGTGCCGTCGTGACTAGTACCGGGGAGCTGTTTTTT.

The rearrangement links TRBV30 to TRBJ1-1; no firm D call. The CDR3 totals 12 residues. Looked up from germline, CDR1 is GTSNPN and CDR2 is SVGIG (reference sequence). Trimming shortened V by 1 base and J by 6 bases, and 9 bases separated the two germline ends. The CDR3 reads CAWSGFTAEAFF. Here the CDR3 DNA reads TGTGCCTGGAGTGGATTCACGGCTGAAGCTTTCTTT.

As for this clone: A junction boundary mismatches the germline segment, possibly from a read error. The chain links TRBV7-9 to TRBJ2-3; 10 bases are shared with TRBD2. CDR3 length: 15 residues. Germline loops: CDR1 SEHNR, CDR2 FQNEAQ (reference sequence). CDR3 sequence (DNA): TGTTCCAGCAGCTTACCTAGCGGGGGAACAGATACGCAGTATTTT. This gives the protein CSSSLPSGGTDTQYF.

In its sample, this clone was seen a few times. This chain joins TRBV5-8 and TRBJ1-5; D remains ambiguous. The germline V gene encodes CDR1 SGHTS and CDR2 YDEGEE. Between the trimmed V and J ends, which lost 7 bases and 5 bases, there was a span of 19 bases. CDR3 size: 15 residues. CDR3 coding DNA: TGTGCCAGCTCCTTGACAACGGGGTTGGATCAGCCCCAGCATTTT. Its translation is CASSLTTGLDQPQHF.

This chain connects TRBV21-1 to TRBJ2-1; the D segment call TRBD1 is taken from the table without a DNA check. TRBV21-1 is tagged as a pseudogene. The CDR3 consists of 14 residues. The CDR3 DNA reads as TGTGCCGGCTCGTGGGGCAGGGGGCACAATGAGCAGTTCTTC. Translation gives CAGSWGRGHNEQFF.

This clone was detected a few times. The V and J genes are TRBV19 and TRBJ1-1, with TRBD1 matching over 7 bases. In germline, CDR1 is LNHDA, CDR2 SQIVND (reference sequence). J gave up 1 base and V 3 bases, and 2 bases lay outside the gene matches. The CDR3 extends over 14 amino acids. DNA of the CDR3: TGTGCCAGTAGTATGTACAGGGGGAACACTGAAGCTTTCTTT. It specifies CASSMYRGNTEAFF.

The CDR3 bases are TGTGCCAGCAGCGTAGCGGGGATGGGCCCTTCTTACAATGAGCAGTTCTTC. It translates to CASSVAGMGPSYNEQFF. V is TRBV9 and J is TRBJ2-1, with D possibly matching TRBD2 (5 bases). CDR1 and CDR2 (germline): SGDLS, YYNGEE. There are 17 residues in the CDR3. V dropped 0 bases and J dropped 4 bases, with 17 bases sitting between them.

The chain recombines TRBV6-5 with TRBJ2-3; 8 positions match TRBD2. The CDR3 contains 14 residues. CDR1 MNHEY and CDR2 SVGAGI come from the germline V gene. V gave up 7 bases and J gave up 7 bases; unmatched junction bases: 10. CDR3 coding DNA: TGTGCCAGCACCACCGGGGGGGGGTCGTATACGCAGTATTTT. Translation gives CASTTGGGSYTQYF.

The chain uses TRBV7-9 and TRBJ1-3, with a tentative D call TRBD1 (6 bases). The CDR3 contains 15 residues. Trimming stripped 5 bases from V and 3 bases from J, with 14 bases between. CDR1 SEHNR and CDR2 FQNEAQ come from the germline V gene (reference sequence). This chain's CDR3 is CASSRPEGGGNTIYF. CDR3 nucleotides: TGTGCCAGCAGCCGTCCCGAAGGGGGTGGAAACACCATATATTTT.

This chain joins TRBV7-2 and TRBJ2-7, with D unclear. Germline V CDR1 and CDR2: SGHTA, FQGNSA. The CDR3 extends over 12 amino acids. V lost 2 bases and J 4 bases, leaving 6 bases between the germline ends. CDR3 residues: CASSLQVYEQYF. The CDR3 nucleotides are TGTGCCAGCAGCTTACAGGTTTACGAGCAGTACTTC.

The chain uses TRBV10-1 and TRBJ2-3, with a tentative D call TRBD2 (5 bases). V lost 3 bases, J lost 10 bases, and 11 bases lay in between. Germline V CDR1 and CDR2: WNHNN, SYGVQD (reference sequence). The CDR3 is 12 amino acids. Here the CDR3 DNA reads TGCGCCAGCAGTGAAGTCCCCGGGGCGCAGTATTTT. Protein sequence: CASSEVPGAQYF.

This chain connects TRBV9 to TRBJ1-5; a possible D gene is TRBD1 (6 bases). Germline CDR1 is SGDLS and CDR2 is YYNGEE. The CDR3 extends over 14 amino acids. The V gene lost 3 bases and the J gene lost 9 bases, with 16 bases spanning the gap. DNA of the CDR3: TGTGCCAGCAGCGCCGGACAGACCCCCTTGCCCCAGCATTTT. It encodes CASSAGQTPLPQHF.